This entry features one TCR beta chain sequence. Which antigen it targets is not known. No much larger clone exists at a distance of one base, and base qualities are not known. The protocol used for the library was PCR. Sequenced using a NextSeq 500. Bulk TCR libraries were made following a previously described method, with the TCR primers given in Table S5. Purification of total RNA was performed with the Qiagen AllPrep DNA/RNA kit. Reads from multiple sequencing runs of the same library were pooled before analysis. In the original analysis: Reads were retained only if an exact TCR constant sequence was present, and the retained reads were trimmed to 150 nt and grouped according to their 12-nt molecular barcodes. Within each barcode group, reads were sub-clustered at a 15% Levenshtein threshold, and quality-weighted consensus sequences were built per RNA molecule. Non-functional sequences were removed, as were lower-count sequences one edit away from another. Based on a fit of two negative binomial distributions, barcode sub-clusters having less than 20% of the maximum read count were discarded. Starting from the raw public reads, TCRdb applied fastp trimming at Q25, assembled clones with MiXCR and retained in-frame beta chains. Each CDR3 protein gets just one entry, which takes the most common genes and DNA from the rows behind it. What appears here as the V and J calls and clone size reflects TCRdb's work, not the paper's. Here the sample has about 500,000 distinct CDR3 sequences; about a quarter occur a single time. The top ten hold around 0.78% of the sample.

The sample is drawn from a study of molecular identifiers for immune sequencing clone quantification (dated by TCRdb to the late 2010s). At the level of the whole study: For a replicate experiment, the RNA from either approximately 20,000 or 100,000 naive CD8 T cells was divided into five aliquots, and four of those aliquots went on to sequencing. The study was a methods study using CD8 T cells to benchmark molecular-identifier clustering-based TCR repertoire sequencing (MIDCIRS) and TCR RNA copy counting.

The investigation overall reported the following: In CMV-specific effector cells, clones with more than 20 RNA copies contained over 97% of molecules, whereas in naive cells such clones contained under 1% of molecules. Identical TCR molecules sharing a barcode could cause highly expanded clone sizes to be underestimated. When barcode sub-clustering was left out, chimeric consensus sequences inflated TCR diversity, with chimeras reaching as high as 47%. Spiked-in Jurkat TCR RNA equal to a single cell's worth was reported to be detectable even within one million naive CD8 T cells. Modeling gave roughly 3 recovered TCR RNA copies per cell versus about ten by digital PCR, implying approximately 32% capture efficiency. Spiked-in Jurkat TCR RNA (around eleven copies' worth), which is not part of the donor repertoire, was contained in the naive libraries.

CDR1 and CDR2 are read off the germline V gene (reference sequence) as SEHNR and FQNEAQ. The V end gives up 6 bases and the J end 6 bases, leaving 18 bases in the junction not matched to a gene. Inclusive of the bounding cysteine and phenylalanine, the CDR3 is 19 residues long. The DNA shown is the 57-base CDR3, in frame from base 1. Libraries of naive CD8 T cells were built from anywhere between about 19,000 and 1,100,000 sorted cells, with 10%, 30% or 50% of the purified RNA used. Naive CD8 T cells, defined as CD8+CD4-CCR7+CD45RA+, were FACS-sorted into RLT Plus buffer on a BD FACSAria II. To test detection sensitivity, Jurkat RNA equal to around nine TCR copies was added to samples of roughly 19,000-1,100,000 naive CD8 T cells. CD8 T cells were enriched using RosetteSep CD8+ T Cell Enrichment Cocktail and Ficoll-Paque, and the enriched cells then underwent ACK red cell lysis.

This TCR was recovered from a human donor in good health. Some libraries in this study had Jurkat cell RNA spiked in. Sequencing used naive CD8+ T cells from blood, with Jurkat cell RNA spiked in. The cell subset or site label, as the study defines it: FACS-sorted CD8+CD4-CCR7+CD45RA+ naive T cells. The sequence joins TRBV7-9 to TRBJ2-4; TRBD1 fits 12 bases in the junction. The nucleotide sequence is TGTGCCAGCAGAGCAAGCCCCATACCGGGACAGGGGGCTGGAAACATTCAGTACTTC. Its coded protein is CASRASPIPGQGAGNIQYF.